This entry lists 27 T cell receptor beta chains sequenced from one sample in a study of CD8+ T cells in alopecia areata. Once RNA had been extracted, it was reverse transcribed into cDNA to act as the sequencing template. Libraries were prepared by immunoSEQ multiplex PCR; TCRdb keeps only in-frame clonotypes and omits some of them. The sample shows approximately 30,000 clones, roughly 60% of them seen only once. The sequencing input was NKG2D-high CD8+ T cells sorted from blood. Receptor source: a human donor with alopecia areata.

The chain uses TRBV5-1 and TRBJ2-1; D possibly matches TRBD1 or TRBD2 (5 bases each). Germline lookup yields CDR1 SGHRS and CDR2 YFSETQ. With 3 bases removed from V and 0 bases from J, the gap between germline ends came to 10 bases. The CDR3 is made up of 15 amino acids. For the CDR3, the DNA is TGCGCCAGCAGCTCGGGACGGGACTCCTACAATGAGCAGTTCTTC. Its protein product is CASSSGRDSYNEQFF.

V is TRBV11-1 and J is TRBJ2-2; 8 nucleotides match TRBD1. This CDR3 comprises 16 residues. Germline V gives CDR1 SGHAT, CDR2 FQDESV (reference sequence). V shed 5 bases, J shed 8 bases, and the junction held 13 bases outside the gene matches. The DNA for the CDR3 is TGTGCCAGCAGCAAACTGGGACAGGAAAGCGCTGGGGAGCTGTTTTTT. This codes for CASSKLGQESAGELFF.

The chain carries TRBV9 and TRBJ1-2; a weak D match, TRBD1 (6 bases). V shed 2 bases and J shed 5 bases, with 10 bases lying between them. The germline V gene has CDR1 SGDLS and CDR2 YYNGEE. The length of the CDR3 is 13 residues. DNA for the CDR3: TGTGCCAGCAGCGTCGGGACACAATATGGCTACACCTTC. It codes for CASSVGTQYGYTF.

The CDR3 nucleotides are TGCGCCAGCAGCTCAAGCGGGAGTTGGAGCTACGAGCAGTACTTC. Its translation is CASSSSGSWSYEQYF. The rearrangement joins TRBV5-1 to TRBJ2-7; TRBD2 matches at 8 bases. With 3 bases clipped from V and 3 bases from J, the junction kept 8 bases outside the gene matches. Germline lookup yields CDR1 SGHRS and CDR2 YFSETQ. This CDR3 region has 15 residues.

The chain recombines TRBV28 with TRBJ1-5, with D tentatively TRBD1 (5 bases). Germline CDR1 reads MDHEN; CDR2 reads SYDVKM. The CDR3 runs to 17 residues. V was shortened by 2 bases and J by 3 bases, with 17 bases between the two germline ends. The CDR3 region is CASSLERLGPLNQPQHF. The CDR3, as DNA: TGTGCCAGCAGTTTAGAGCGGTTGGGGCCGCTCAATCAGCCCCAGCATTTT. The full variable domain, rest sourced from reference TRBV28 and TRBJ1-5, is DVKVTQSSRYLVKRTGEKVFLECVQDMDHENMFWYRQDPGLGLRLIYFSYDVKMKEKGDIPEGYSVSREKKERFSLILESASTNQTSMYLCASSLERLGPLNQPQHFGDGTRLSIL.

The chain recombines TRBV6-1 with TRBJ1-2; D remains ambiguous. Germline loops: CDR1 MNHNS, CDR2 SASEGT. This CDR3 has 15 residues. V dropped 2 bases and J dropped 5 bases, with 15 bases sitting between them. CDR3 region: CASSELSWTEYGYTF. The CDR3 DNA reads TGTGCCAGCAGTGAATTGTCTTGGACGGAATATGGCTACACCTTC.

This clone has just a few counts. The chain joins TRBV7-9 to TRBJ2-1; 7 nucleotides align to TRBD2. This CDR3 comprises 15 residues. Germline CDR1 and CDR2: SEHNR and FQNEAQ (reference sequence). V was pared by 4 bases and J by 4 bases, with 7 bases of the junction left unmatched. The DNA for the CDR3 is TGTGCCAGCAGCTCCGACATGGGGGGGTACAATGAGCAGTTCTTC. This sequence encodes CASSSDMGGYNEQFF.

DNA for the CDR3: TGCGCCAGCAGTCAATCGACCAGGAGTCGTGAAGCTTTCTTT. It yields the protein CASSQSTRSREAFF. The rearrangement uses TRBV23-1 and TRBJ1-1; D is uncertain. TRBV23-1 belongs to the ORF category, with a function that is uncertain. This CDR3 has 14 amino acids. The V gene lost 0 bases and the J gene lost 7 bases, with 12 bases spanning the gap.

This clone was detected a few times. The rearrangement links TRBV29-1 to TRBJ2-3; D possibly corresponds to TRBD2 (6 bases). Trimming stripped 1 base from V and 4 bases from J, with 18 bases between. The CDR3 sequence is 16 residues long. CDR1 and CDR2 (germline): SQVTM, ANQGSEA. DNA for the CDR3: TGCAGCGTTGAAGTAGTGGGTGGGAGGAACGCAGATACGCAGTATTTT. Translation: CSVEVVGGRNADTQYF.

This clone has more than one count but fewer than ten. This chain connects TRBV29-1 to TRBJ2-1; D gene unclear. The germline V gene has CDR1 SQVTM and CDR2 ANQGSEA. The V gene lost 5 bases and the J gene lost 2 bases, with 4 bases spanning the gap. This CDR3 contains 11 residues. The CDR3 DNA sequence: TGCAGCGTTCCAGCCTACAATGAGCAGTTCTTC. It translates to CSVPAYNEQFF.

This chain uses TRBV27 with TRBJ1-1; 9 positions agree with TRBD1. Germline CDR1 and CDR2: MNHEY and SMNVEV (reference sequence). This CDR3 has 17 residues. V gave up 5 bases and J gave up 4 bases; unmatched junction bases: 14. CDR3 sequence: CASSTKDRGPMGTEAFF. The CDR3 DNA follows: TGTGCCAGCAGTACCAAGGACAGGGGCCCAATGGGCACTGAAGCTTTCTTT.

This clone is a singleton in its sample. V usage is TRBV27 and J usage is TRBJ2-7; D not certain. The CDR3 spans 13 residues. Per the germline V gene, CDR1 is MNHEY and CDR2 is SMNVEV (reference sequence). Deletions cut 2 bases from V and 0 bases from J, with 5 bases between. This CDR3 reads CASSLQDSYEQYF. CDR3 in DNA: TGTGCCAGCAGTTTACAGGACTCCTACGAGCAGTACTTC.

The J gene is TRBJ2-1, the V gene TRBV7-8; maybe TRBD2 (5 bases). Germline V gene data show CDR1 as SGHVS and CDR2 as FQNEAQ. Trimming removed 3 bases from V and 5 bases from J, with 17 bases in between. CDR3 length equals 16 residues. The CDR3 region is CASSFSAGGSHNEQFF. DNA of the CDR3: TGTGCCAGCAGCTTTAGCGCTGGAGGATCCCACAATGAGCAGTTCTTC.

The genes are TRBV7-9 and TRBJ2-7; a weak D match, TRBD1 (5 bases). The CDR3 contains 14 residues. V lost 1 base to trimming and J lost 10 bases, with 17 bases between them. The germline CDR1 and CDR2 sequences are SEHNR and FQNEAQ (reference sequence). CDR3 DNA sequence: TGTGCCAGCAGCTTAGGTCGCCAGGGAAGGTACCAGTACTTC. This encodes CASSLGRQGRYQYF.

This chain joins TRBV7-3 and TRBJ2-2; no definite D call. The V end was cut by 1 base, the J end by 7 bases, with 7 bases between. CDR1 and CDR2 (germline): SGHTA, FQGTGA. The CDR3 has 13 amino acids. The CDR3 region is CASSLSGGGELFF. CDR3 DNA sequence: TGTGCCAGCAGCTTAAGCGGTGGCGGGGAGCTGTTTTTT.

The V gene is TRBV6-5, the J gene TRBJ2-1, with D possibly matching TRBD1 (6 bases). Per germline, CDR1 MNHEY and CDR2 SVGAGI. The CDR3 length is 15 residues. The V end lost 6 bases, the J end lost 1 base, and 13 bases lay between the germline ends. The CDR3 sequence: CASRWTATSYNEQFF. The CDR3 bases are TGTGCCAGCAGGTGGACAGCTACTTCCTACAATGAGCAGTTCTTC.

J is TRBJ2-7 and V is TRBV29-1; D may correspond to TRBD1 or TRBD2 (6 bases each). Between the trimmed V and J ends, which lost 4 bases and 0 bases, there was a span of 10 bases. The germline V gene has CDR1 SQVTM and CDR2 ANQGSEA. This CDR3 spans 13 amino acids. CDR3 protein: CSVVRDNSYEQYF. The CDR3 coding sequence is TGCAGCGTTGTGCGGGACAACTCCTACGAGCAGTACTTC.

This clone was detected a few times. The CDR3 protein is CASSVQGTTGELFF. Here the CDR3 DNA reads TGTGCCAGCAGCGTACAGGGAACCACCGGGGAGCTGTTTTTT. The J gene is TRBJ2-2, the V gene TRBV27; D is perhaps TRBD1 (6 bases). The CDR3 contains 14 residues. V lost 6 bases and J lost 4, with 12 bases in between. Germline V lookup: CDR1 MNHEY, CDR2 SMNVEV (reference sequence).

The J gene is TRBJ2-5, the V gene TRBV7-9; D might be TRBD1 (6 bases). V was shortened by 8 bases and J by 0 bases, with 22 bases between the two germline ends. This CDR3 spans 17 amino acids. Germline lookup yields CDR1 SEHNR and CDR2 FQNEAQ (reference sequence). CDR3 residues: CASGYYGQPTNQETQYF. In nucleotides, the CDR3 is TGTGCCAGCGGCTACTACGGACAGCCCACCAACCAAGAGACCCAGTACTTC.

The rearrangement links TRBV29-1 to TRBJ1-2; D is uncertain. The CDR3 runs to 14 residues. V lost 0 bases and J 8 bases, leaving 16 bases between the germline ends. The germline V gene has CDR1 SQVTM and CDR2 ANQGSEA. CDR3 DNA: TGCAGCGTTGAAGATAGCTCTCTCGCGGGGGGCTACACCTTC. This codes for CSVEDSSLAGGYTF.

The genes are TRBV2 and TRBJ2-1; D is ambiguous. The CDR3 covers 10 residues. Germline CDR1 reads SNHLY; CDR2 reads FYNNEI. Deletions cut 6 bases from V and 12 bases from J, with 9 bases between. The DNA for the CDR3 is TGTGCCAGCAGGGAACTAATGCAGTTCTTC. Its translation: CASRELMQFF.

The chain uses TRBV29-1 and TRBJ2-4, with D perhaps being TRBD1 or TRBD2 (5 bases each). Trimming left V 5 bases short and J 7 bases short, with 9 bases between. Germline CDR1 and CDR2: SQVTM and ANQGSEA. CDR3 length: 11 residues. The CDR3 DNA is TGCAGCGTTTTGGGGGTGAACATTCAGTACTTC. This translates into CSVLGVNIQYF.

The rearrangement joins TRBV29-1 to TRBJ1-2; TRBD1 agrees at 10 bases. Trimming took 7 bases from V and 2 from J; bases not matched to a gene: 4. This CDR3 contains 13 residues. The germline CDR1 and CDR2 sequences are SQVTM and ANQGSEA. CDR3: CSAEGQGNYGYTF. The CDR3 DNA sequence: TGCAGCGCGGAGGGACAGGGGAACTATGGCTACACCTTC. The full variable domain, with the rest looked up from reference TRBV29-1 and TRBJ1-2, is SAVISQKPSRDICQRGTSLTIQCQVDSQVTMMFWYRQQPGQSLTLIATANQGSEATYESGFVIDKFPISRPNLTFSTLTVSNMSPEDSSIYLCSAEGQGNYGYTFGSGTRLTVV.

This chain uses TRBV7-9 with TRBJ1-5; perhaps TRBD1 as D (6 bases). Trimming removed 5 bases at V and 0 bases at J, with 11 bases between. The V gene's germline CDR1 is SEHNR and CDR2 FQNEAQ (reference sequence). This CDR3 comprises 15 residues. CDR3 in amino acids: CASSRTDSSNQPQHF. The DNA of the CDR3 is TGTGCCAGCAGCCGGACAGACTCTAGCAATCAGCCCCAGCATTTT.

The rearrangement links TRBV27 to TRBJ2-7, with 9 bases matching TRBD2. Per the germline V gene, CDR1 is MNHEY and CDR2 is SMNVEV (reference sequence). The CDR3 is made up of 15 amino acids. The trim removed 2 bases at V and 1 base at J, leaving 3 bases unmatched. Written as DNA, the CDR3 is TGTGCCAGCAGTTTACGACTAGCGGAGTCCTACGAGCAGTACTTC. Amino acids: CASSLRLAESYEQYF.

The genes are TRBV5-6 and TRBJ1-1; D call uncertain. The germline CDR1 and CDR2 sequences are SGHDT and YYEEEE. This CDR3 region has 12 residues. Trimming shortened V by 1 base and J by 7 bases, and 8 bases separated the two germline ends. The CDR3 region has the DNA TGTGCCAGCAGCTTGATGGGTGTTGAAGCTTTCTTT. Residues: CASSLMGVEAFF.

The V call is TRBV27, the J call TRBJ1-5; D is unresolved. The V gene's germline CDR1 is MNHEY and CDR2 SMNVEV (reference sequence). The length of the CDR3 is 13 residues. Deletions cut 3 bases from V and 7 bases from J, with 10 bases between. The CDR3 DNA is TGTGCCAGCAGTTTGAGGGTACGGCAGCCCCAGCATTTT. Protein: CASSLRVRQPQHF.